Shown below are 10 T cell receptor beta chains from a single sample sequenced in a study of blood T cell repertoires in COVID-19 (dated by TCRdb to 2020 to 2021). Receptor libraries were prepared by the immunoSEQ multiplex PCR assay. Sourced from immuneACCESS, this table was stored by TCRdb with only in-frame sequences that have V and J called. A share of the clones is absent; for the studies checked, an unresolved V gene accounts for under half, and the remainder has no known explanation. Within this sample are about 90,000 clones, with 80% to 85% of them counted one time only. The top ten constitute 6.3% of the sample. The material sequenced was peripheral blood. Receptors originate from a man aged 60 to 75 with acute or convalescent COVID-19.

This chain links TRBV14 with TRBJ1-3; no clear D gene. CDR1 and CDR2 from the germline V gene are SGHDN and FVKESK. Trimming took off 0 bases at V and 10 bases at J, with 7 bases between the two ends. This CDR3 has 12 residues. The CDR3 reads CASSQEVRTIYF. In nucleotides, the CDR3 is TGTGCCAGCAGCCAAGAAGTGCGGACCATATATTTT.

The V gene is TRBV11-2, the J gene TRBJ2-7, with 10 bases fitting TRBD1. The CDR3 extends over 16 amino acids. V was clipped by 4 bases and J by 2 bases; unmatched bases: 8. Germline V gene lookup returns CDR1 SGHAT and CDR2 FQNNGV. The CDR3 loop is CASSSYLGTGAYEQYF. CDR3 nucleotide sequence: TGTGCCAGCAGCTCCTACCTCGGGACAGGGGCCTACGAGCAGTACTTC.

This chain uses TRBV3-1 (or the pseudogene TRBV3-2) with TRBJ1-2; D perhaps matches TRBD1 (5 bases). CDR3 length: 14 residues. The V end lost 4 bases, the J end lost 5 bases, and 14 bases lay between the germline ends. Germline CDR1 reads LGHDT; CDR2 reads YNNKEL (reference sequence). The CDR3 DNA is TGTGCCAGCAGCCGAGGGACTTACCAATATGGCTACACCTTC. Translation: CASSRGTYQYGYTF.

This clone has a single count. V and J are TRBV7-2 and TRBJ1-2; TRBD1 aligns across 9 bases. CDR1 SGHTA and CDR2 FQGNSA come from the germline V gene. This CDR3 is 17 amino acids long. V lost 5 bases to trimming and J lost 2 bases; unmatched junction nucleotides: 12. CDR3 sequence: CASSGGQGRTGNYGYTF. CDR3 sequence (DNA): TGTGCCAGCAGCGGAGGACAGGGGCGAACGGGAAACTATGGCTACACCTTC.

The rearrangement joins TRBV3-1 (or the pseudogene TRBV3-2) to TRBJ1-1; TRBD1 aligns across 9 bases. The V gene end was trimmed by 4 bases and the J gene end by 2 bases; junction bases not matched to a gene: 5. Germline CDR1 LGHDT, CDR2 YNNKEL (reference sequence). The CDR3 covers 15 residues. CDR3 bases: TGTGCCAGCAGCCGCTCGACAGGGGGAAACACTGAAGCTTTCTTT. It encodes CASSRSTGGNTEAFF.

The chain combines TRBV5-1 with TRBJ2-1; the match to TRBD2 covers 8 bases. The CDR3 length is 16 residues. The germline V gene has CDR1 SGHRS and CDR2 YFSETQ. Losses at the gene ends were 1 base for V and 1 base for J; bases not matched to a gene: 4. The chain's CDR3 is CASSLRGGRSYNEQFF. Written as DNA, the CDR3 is TGCGCCAGCAGCTTGCGGGGGGGCCGTTCCTACAATGAGCAGTTCTTC.

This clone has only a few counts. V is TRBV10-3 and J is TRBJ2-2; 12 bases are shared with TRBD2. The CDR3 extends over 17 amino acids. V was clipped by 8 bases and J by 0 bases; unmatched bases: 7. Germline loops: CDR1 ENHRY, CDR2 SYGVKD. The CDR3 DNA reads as TGTGCCATCGGAGCTAGCGGGGGGGCAACGAACACCGGGGAGCTGTTTTTT. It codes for CAIGASGGATNTGELFF.

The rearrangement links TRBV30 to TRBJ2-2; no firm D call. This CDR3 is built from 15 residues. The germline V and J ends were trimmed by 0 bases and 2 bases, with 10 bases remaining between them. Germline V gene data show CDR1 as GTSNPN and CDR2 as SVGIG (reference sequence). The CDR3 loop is CAWSVPGYNTGELFF. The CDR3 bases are TGTGCCTGGAGTGTACCGGGTTACAACACCGGGGAGCTGTTTTTT.

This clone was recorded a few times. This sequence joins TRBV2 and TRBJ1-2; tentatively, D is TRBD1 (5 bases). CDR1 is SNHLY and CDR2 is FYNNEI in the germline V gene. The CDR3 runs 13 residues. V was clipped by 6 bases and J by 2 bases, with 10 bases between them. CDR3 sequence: CASRETANYGYTF. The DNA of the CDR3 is TGTGCCAGCAGGGAGACAGCCAACTATGGCTACACCTTC.

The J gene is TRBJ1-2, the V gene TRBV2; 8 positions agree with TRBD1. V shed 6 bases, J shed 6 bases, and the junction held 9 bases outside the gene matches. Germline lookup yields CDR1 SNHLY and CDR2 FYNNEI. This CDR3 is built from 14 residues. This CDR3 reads CASRDRDIIDGYTF. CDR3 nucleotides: TGTGCCAGCAGGGACAGGGATATTATCGATGGCTACACCTTC.